This is a list of T cell receptor beta chains from one sample in a study of blood T cell repertoires in COVID-19. The protocol was immunoSEQ multiplex PCR, while the TCRdb copy is restricted to in-frame clones and leaves out a portion. The table lists some 170,000 clones, just over 90% of them singletons. Sequences were obtained from peripheral blood. The receptors shown here come from a woman aged 55-69 years with COVID-19, enrolled during active disease. Both conserved end residues are part of each CDR3. D genes are given only for firm matches. A row's size may be missing; if present it is once, few, many or a size class.

abundance	v_gene	d_gene	j_gene	CDR3nt	CDR3aa
once	TRBV30	.	TRBJ1-1	TGTGCCTCCCAGACAGGCCCTGGTGGCACTGAAGCTTTCTTT	CASQTGPGGTEAFF
.	TRBV6-5	TRBD2	TRBJ2-1	TGTGCCAGCACCCCCCCCGGGGGGTTGTCGGGTGAGCAGTTCTTC	CASTPPGGLSGEQFF
.	TRBV7-9	.	TRBJ1-5	TGTGCCAGCAGTTCCCTCGGGGAACACCTCCAGCATTTT	CASSSLGEHLQHF
.	TRBV7-2	.	TRBJ1-1	TGTGCCAGCAGCTTAGGGAGAGGGGGTGTCACTGAAGCTTTCTTT	CASSLGRGGVTEAFF
.	TRBV19	.	TRBJ1-6	TGTGCCAGTAGTACCGGAGAATCACCCCTCCACTTT	CASSTGESPLHF
.	TRBV11-3	.	TRBJ1-1	TGTGCCAGCAGCTTGGACACGAACACTGAAGCTTTCTTT	CASSLDTNTEAFF
.	TRBV19	TRBD2	TRBJ2-3	TGTGCCAGTACCCAAGCGGGGGGCATAACAGATACGCAGTATTTT	CASTQAGGITDTQYF
.	TRBV4-3	TRBD1	TRBJ1-2	TGCGCCAGCAGCCAGGGACAGGGGGCTGCAGATGGCTACACCTTC	CASSQGQGAADGYTF
few	TRBV2	.	TRBJ1-2	TGTGCCAGCAGATATACAGGGAACTATGGCTACACCTTC	CASRYTGNYGYTF
.	TRBV12-3/TRBV12-4	.	TRBJ1-1	TGTGCCAGCAGCTCCGACAGGCGTGAAGCTTTCTTT	CASSSDRREAFF
.	TRBV6-6	TRBD2	TRBJ2-1	TGTGCCAGCAGTCGGACTAGCGGATACAATGAGCAGTTCTTC	CASSRTSGYNEQFF
.	TRBV12-3/TRBV12-4	TRBD1	TRBJ2-7	TGTGCCAGCAGTCCCGGGACAGGGGTGTCCTTC	CASSPGTGVSF
.	TRBV7-6	.	TRBJ1-4	TGTGCCAGCAGCCCGACAGTTTCTAATGAAAAACTGTTTTTT	CASSPTVSNEKLFF
.	TRBV5-8	.	TRBJ1-2	TGTGCCAGCAGCTTGGGACTAGGCGGCTACTATGGCTACACCTTC	CASSLGLGGYYGYTF
.	TRBV25-1	.	TRBJ2-5	TGTGCCAGCGTTCCCTCCAGGGCGCAGGAGACCCAGTACTTC	CASVPSRAQETQYF
.	TRBV6-5	.	TRBJ2-1	TGTGCCAGCAGTAGGGACGGGGGCTCCTACAATGAGCAGTTCTTC	CASSRDGGSYNEQFF
once	TRBV7-9	.	TRBJ1-5	TGTGCCAGCCTCTTTGCGGGCGAGAGCAATCAGCCCCAGCATTTT	CASLFAGESNQPQHF
.	TRBV10-3	TRBD1	TRBJ1-2	TGTGCCATCAGTCCCAGACAGGGGGCGGATAGCTATGGCTACACCTTC	CAISPRQGADSYGYTF
.	TRBV10-1	TRBD2	TRBJ2-1	TGCGCCAGCAGGGCCGGGACTAGCGGGGGGACAGAGAGCTCCTACAATGAGCAGTTCTTC	CASRAGTSGGTESSYNEQFF
.	TRBV11-2	TRBD2	TRBJ2-1	TGTGCCAGCAGCTTAGGGCTAGCGGGTACCCTTGAGCAGTTCTTC	CASSLGLAGTLEQFF
.	TRBV11-2	TRBD1	TRBJ2-1	TGTGCCAGCAGCTTATACCGCTTACAGGGGAACAATGAGCAGTTCTTC	CASSLYRLQGNNEQFF
.	TRBV6-4	TRBD2	TRBJ2-1	TGTGCCAGCAGCTACGATTCCACTAGCGGGGTCTACAATGAGCAGTTCTTC	CASSYDSTSGVYNEQFF
.	TRBV18	TRBD1	TRBJ1-4	TGTGCCAGCTCTGCGGGACAGGGTCGTGAAAAACTGTTTTTT	CASSAGQGREKLFF
.	TRBV7-8	TRBD1	TRBJ1-1	TGTGCCTCCCAGGACAGGGGCGTTCGCACTGAAGCTTTCTTT	CASQDRGVRTEAFF
.	TRBV10-3	TRBD1	TRBJ1-4	TGTGCCATCAGTGGGACAGGGAATGAAAAACTGTTTTTT	CAISGTGNEKLFF
once	TRBV7-2	TRBD2	TRBJ2-3	TGTGCCAGCAGCTTCCCGGGACTAGCGGGCACAGATACGCAGTATTTT	CASSFPGLAGTDTQYF
.	TRBV7-3	TRBD1	TRBJ2-1	TGTGCCAGCAGCTCCTCCGGGACAGGGGCAGATGAGCAGTTCTTC	CASSSSGTGADEQFF
.	TRBV2	.	TRBJ1-5	TGTGCCAGCAGTGAGCGGGGAGAGAATCAGCCCCAGCATTTT	CASSERGENQPQHF
.	TRBV4-3	TRBD2	TRBJ2-1	TGCGCCAGCAGCCAAGGTCTTGGGGGGGTCAATGGTGAGCAGTTCTTC	CASSQGLGGVNGEQFF
.	TRBV19	TRBD2	TRBJ2-1	TGTGCCAGTAGTACCGTCGGGGGGAATGAGCAGTTCTTC	CASSTVGGNEQFF
.	TRBV4-2	TRBD1	TRBJ1-5	TGTGCCAGCAGCCTCCTAGGACAGGGAGGCAATCAGCCCCAGCATTTT	CASSLLGQGGNQPQHF
.	TRBV9	TRBD1	TRBJ1-4	TGTGCCAGCAGCGTGGCAGGGGGGAAACTGTTTTTT	CASSVAGGKLFF
.	TRBV10-3	.	TRBJ2-2	TGTGCCATCAGTGAGCGGGACCCCGGGGGTGACACCGGGGAGCTGTTTTTT	CAISERDPGGDTGELFF
.	TRBV4-2	TRBD2	TRBJ2-1	TGTGCCAGCAGCCAAGGCGGGGGTGGGGTTATTGAGCAGTTCTTC	CASSQGGGGVIEQFF
.	TRBV13	.	TRBJ2-1	TGTGCCAGCAGCTTACCGGCGGAGAGTGAGCAGTTCTTC	CASSLPAESEQFF
.	TRBV6-5	.	TRBJ1-6	TGTGCCAGCAGTTACAGAACGGGAGCAAGTAATTCACCCCTCCACTTT	CASSYRTGASNSPLHF
.	TRBV2	TRBD2	TRBJ2-1	TGTGCCAGCAGAGAGACTAGCGGGGTCAATGAGCAGTTCTTC	CASRETSGVNEQFF
.	TRBV12-5	.	TRBJ2-3	TGTGCTAGTGGTGCCAGGGACTTTGATACGCAGTATTTT	CASGARDFDTQYF
.	TRBV4-3	.	TRBJ1-2	TGCGCCAGCAGCCAAGGGGTTCGGCTGGGGACTGCTAACTATGGCTACACCTTC	CASSQGVRLGTANYGYTF
.	TRBV10-2	.	TRBJ2-5	TGCGCCAGCAGTGATCCAGCGACCCCAGAGACCCAGTACTTC	CASSDPATPETQYF
.	TRBV12-3/TRBV12-4	.	TRBJ1-2	TGTGCCAGCAGTTTTGGTCGGGGCTACACCTTC	CASSFGRGYTF
.	TRBV11-1	.	TRBJ1-1	TGTGCCAGCAGAGACAGCGATACGAACACTGAAGCTTTCTTT	CASRDSDTNTEAFF
.	TRBV4-1	TRBD1	TRBJ1-2	TGCGCCAGCAGCCAAGGGGGACAGGGTGGGGGCTATGGCTACACCTTC	CASSQGGQGGGYGYTF